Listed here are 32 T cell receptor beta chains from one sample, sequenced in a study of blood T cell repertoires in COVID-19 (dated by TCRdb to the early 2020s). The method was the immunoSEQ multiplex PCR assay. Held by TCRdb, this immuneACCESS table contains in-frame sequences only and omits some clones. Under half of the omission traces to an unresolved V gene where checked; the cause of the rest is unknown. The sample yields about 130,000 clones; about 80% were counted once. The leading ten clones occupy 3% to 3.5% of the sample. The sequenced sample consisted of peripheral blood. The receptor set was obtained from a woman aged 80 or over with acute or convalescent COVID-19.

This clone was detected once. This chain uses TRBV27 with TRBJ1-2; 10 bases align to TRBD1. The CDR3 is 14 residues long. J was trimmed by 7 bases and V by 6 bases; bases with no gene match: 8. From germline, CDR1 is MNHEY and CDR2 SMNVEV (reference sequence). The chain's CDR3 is CASRRYDRGLGYTF. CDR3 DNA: TGTGCCAGCAGACGATACGACAGGGGGCTTGGCTACACCTTC.

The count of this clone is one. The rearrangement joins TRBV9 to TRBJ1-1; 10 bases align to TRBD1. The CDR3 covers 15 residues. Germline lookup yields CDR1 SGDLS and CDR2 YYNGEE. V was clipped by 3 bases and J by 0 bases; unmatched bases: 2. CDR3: CASSGQGAMNTEAFF. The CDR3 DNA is TGTGCCAGCAGCGGACAGGGGGCGATGAACACTGAAGCTTTCTTT.

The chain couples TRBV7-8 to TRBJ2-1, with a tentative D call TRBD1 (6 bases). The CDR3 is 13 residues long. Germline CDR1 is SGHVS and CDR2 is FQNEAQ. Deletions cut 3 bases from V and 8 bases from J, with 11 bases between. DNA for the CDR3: TGTGCCAGCAGCTTCACAGGGTTCCATGAGCAGTTCTTC. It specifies CASSFTGFHEQFF.

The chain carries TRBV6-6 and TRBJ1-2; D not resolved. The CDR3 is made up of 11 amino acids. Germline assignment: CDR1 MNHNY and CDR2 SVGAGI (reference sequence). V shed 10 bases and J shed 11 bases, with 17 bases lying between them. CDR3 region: CATSERTIYTF. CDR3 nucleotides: TGTGCCACCTCGGAGCGTACTATTTACACCTTC.

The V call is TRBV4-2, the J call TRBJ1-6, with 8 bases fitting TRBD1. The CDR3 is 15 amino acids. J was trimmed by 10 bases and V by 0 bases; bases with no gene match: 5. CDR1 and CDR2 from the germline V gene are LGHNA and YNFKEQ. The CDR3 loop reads CASSQEDRENSPLHF. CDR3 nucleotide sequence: TGTGCCAGCAGCCAAGAGGACAGGGAAAACTCACCCCTCCACTTT.

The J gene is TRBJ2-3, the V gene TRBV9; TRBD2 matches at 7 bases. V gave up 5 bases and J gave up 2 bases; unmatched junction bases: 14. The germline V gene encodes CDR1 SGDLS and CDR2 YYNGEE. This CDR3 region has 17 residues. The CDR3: CASSHPRGGGNTDTQYF. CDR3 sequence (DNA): TGTGCCAGCAGTCACCCTCGTGGCGGGGGAAACACAGATACGCAGTATTTT. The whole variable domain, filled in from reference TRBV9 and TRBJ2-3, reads DSGVTQTPKHLITATGQRVTLRCSPRSGDLSVYWYQQSLDQGLQFLIQYYNGEERAKGNILERFSAQQFPDLHSELNLSSLELGDSALYFCASSHPRGGGNTDTQYFGPGTRLTVL.

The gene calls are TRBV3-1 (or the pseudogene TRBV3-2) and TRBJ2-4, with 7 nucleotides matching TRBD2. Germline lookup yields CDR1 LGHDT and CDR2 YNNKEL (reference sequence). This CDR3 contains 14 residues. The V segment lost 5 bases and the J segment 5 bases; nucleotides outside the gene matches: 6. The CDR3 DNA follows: TGTGCCAGCAGCTCTCGGACTAGAGAAAACATTCAGTACTTC. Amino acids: CASSSRTRENIQYF.

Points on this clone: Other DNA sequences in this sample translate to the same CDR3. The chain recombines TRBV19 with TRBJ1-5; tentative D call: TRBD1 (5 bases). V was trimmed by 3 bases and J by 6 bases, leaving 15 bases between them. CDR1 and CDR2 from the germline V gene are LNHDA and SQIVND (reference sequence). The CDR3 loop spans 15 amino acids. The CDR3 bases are TGTGCCAGTAGTATCGGCCAGGGAAGAGTTCAGCCCCAGCATTTT. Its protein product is CASSIGQGRVQPQHF.

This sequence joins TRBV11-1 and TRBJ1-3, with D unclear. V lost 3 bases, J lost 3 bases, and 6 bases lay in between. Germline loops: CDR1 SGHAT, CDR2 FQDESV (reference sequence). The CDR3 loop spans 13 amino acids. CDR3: CASSFSGGNTIYF. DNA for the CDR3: TGTGCCAGCAGCTTTTCAGGTGGAAACACCATATATTTT.

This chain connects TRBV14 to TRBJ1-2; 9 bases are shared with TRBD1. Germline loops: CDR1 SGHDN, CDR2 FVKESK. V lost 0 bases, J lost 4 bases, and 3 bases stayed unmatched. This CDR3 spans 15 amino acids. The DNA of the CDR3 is TGTGCCAGCAGCCAAGACCGGACAGGGGTCTATGGCTACACCTTC. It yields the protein CASSQDRTGVYGYTF.

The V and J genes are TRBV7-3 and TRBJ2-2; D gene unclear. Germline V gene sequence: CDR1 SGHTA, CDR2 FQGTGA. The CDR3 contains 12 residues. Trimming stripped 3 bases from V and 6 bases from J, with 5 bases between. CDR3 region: CASSFQSGELFF. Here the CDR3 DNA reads TGTGCCAGCAGCTTTCAATCCGGGGAGCTGTTTTTT.

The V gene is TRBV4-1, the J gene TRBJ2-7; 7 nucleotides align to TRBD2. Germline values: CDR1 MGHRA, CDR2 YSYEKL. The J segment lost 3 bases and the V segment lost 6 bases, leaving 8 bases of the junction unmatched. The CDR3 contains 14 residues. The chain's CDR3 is CASRPSGVGYEQYF. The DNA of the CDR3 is TGCGCCAGCAGGCCGAGCGGGGTCGGCTACGAGCAGTACTTC.

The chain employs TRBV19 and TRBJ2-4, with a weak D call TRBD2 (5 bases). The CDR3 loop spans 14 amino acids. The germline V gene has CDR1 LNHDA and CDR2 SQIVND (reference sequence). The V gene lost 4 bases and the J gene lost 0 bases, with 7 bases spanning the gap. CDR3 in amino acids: CASSKDLAKNIQYF. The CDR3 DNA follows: TGTGCCAGTAGTAAGGACTTAGCCAAAAACATTCAGTACTTC.

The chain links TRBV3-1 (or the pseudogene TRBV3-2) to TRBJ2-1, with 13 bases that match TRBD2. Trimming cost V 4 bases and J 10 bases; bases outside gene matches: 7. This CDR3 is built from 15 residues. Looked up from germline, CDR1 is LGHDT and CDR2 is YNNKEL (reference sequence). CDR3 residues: CASSLGLAGDSEQFF. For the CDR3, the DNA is TGTGCCAGCAGCCTCGGACTAGCGGGGGATTCCGAGCAGTTCTTC.

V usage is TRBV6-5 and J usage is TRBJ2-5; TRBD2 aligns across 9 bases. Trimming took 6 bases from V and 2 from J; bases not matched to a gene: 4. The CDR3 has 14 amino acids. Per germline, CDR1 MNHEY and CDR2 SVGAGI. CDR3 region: CASSASGTQETQYF. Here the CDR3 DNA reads TGTGCCAGCAGCGCTAGCGGGACACAAGAGACCCAGTACTTC.

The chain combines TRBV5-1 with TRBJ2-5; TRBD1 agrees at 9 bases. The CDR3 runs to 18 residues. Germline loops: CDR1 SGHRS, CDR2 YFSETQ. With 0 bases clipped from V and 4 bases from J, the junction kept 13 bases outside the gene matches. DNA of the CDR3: TGCGCCAGCAGCTTGGCTATCCCGGGACAGGGTTTTGCAGAGACCCAGTACTTC. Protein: CASSLAIPGQGFAETQYF.

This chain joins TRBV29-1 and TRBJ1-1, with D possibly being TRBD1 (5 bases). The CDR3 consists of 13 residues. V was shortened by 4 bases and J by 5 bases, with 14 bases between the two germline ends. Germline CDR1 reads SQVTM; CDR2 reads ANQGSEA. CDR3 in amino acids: CSVGFQGTTEAFF. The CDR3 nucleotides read TGCAGCGTTGGGTTCCAGGGTACGACTGAAGCTTTCTTT.

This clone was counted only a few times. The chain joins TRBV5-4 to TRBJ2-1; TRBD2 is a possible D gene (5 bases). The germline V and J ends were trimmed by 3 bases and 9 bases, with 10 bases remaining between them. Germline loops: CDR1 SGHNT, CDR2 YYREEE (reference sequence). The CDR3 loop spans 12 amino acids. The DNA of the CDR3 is TGTGCCAGCAGCTCGGGAACGGGTGAGCAGTTCTTC. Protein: CASSSGTGEQFF.

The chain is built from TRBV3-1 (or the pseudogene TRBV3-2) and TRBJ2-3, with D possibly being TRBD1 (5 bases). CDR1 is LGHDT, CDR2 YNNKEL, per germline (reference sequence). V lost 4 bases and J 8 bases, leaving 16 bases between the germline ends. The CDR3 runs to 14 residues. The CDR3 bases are TGTGCCAGCAGCCCCGGACACAGAGCACTTACGCAGTATTTT. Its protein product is CASSPGHRALTQYF.

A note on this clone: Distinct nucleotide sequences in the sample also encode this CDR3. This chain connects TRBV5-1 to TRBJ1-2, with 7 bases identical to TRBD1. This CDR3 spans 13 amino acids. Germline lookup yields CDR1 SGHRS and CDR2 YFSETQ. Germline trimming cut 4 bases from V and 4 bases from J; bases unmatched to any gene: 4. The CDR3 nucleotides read TGCGCCAGCAGCCTGGGACAGCCCTATGGCTACACCTTC. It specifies CASSLGQPYGYTF. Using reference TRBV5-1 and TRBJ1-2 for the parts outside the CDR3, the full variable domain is KAGVTQTPRYLIKTRGQQVTLSCSPISGHRSVSWYQQTPGQGLQFLFEYFSETQRNKGNFPGRFSGRQFSNSRSEMNVSTLELGDSALYLCASSLGQPYGYTFGSGTRLTVV.

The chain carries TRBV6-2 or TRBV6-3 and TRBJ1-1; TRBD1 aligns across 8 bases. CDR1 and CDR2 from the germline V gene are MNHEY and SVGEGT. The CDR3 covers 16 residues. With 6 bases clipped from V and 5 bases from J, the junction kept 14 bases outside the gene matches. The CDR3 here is CASSSAIGQGKTEAFF. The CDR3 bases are TGTGCCAGCAGCTCTGCGATCGGACAGGGAAAAACTGAAGCTTTCTTT.

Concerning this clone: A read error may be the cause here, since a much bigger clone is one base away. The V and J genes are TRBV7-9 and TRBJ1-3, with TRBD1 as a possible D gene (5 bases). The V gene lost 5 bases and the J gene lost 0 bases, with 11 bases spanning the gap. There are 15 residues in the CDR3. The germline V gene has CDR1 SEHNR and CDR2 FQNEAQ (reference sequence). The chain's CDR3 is CASSMGRDSGNTIYF. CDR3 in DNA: TGTGCCAGCAGCATGGGCAGGGACTCTGGAAACACCATATATTTT.

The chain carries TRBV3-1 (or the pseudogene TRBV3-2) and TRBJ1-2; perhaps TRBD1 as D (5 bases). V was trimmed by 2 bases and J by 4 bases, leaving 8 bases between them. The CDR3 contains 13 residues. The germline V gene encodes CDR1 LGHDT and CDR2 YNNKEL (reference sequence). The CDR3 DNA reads TGTGCCAGCAGCCAATTGCAGGGCTATGGCTACACCTTC. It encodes CASSQLQGYGYTF.

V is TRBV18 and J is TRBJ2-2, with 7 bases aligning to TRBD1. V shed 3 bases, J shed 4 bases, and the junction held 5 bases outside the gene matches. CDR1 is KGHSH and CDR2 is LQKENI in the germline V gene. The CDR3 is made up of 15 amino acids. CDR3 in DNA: TGTGCCAGCTCACCTCGACAGGGTGTCACCGGGGAGCTGTTTTTT. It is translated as CASSPRQGVTGELFF.

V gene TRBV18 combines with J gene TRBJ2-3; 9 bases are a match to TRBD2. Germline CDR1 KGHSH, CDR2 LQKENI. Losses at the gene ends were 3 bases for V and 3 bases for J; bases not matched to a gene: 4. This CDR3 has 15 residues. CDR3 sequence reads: CASSPDGLATDTQYF. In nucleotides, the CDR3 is TGTGCCAGCTCACCGGACGGACTAGCGACAGATACGCAGTATTTT.

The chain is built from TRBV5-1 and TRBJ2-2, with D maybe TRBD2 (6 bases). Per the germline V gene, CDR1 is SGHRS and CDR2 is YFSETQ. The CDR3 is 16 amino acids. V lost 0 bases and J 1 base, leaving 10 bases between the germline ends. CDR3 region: CASSLGGMENTGELFF. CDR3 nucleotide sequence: TGCGCCAGCAGCTTGGGCGGGATGGAGAACACCGGGGAGCTGTTTTTT. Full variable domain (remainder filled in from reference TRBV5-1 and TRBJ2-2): KAGVTQTPRYLIKTRGQQVTLSCSPISGHRSVSWYQQTPGQGLQFLFEYFSETQRNKGNFPGRFSGRQFSNSRSEMNVSTLELGDSALYLCASSLGGMENTGELFFGEGSRLTVL.

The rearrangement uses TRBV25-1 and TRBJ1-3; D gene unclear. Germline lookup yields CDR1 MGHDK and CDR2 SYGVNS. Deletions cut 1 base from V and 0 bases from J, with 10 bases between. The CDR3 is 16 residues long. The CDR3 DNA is TGTGCCAGCAGTGAATTAGCCGGAGCCTCTGGAAACACCATATATTTT. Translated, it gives CASSELAGASGNTIYF. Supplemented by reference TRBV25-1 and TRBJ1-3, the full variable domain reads EADIYQTPRYLVIGTGKKITLECSQTMGHDKMYWYQQDPGMELHLIHYSYGVNSTEKGDLSSESTVSRIRTEHFPLTLESARPSHTSQYLCASSELAGASGNTIYFGEGSWLTVV.

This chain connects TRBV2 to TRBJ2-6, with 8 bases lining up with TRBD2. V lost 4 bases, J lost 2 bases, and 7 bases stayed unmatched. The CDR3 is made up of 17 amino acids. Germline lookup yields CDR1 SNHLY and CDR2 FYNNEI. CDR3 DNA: TGTGCCAGCAGTGCCCGGGGGGGGAGGACTGGGGCCAACGTCCTGACTTTC. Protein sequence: CASSARGGRTGANVLTF.

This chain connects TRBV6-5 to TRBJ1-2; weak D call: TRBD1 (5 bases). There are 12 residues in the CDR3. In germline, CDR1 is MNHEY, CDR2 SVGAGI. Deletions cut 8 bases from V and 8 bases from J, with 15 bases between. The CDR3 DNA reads TGTGCCAGCGATTTTGGCAGGGCCGGCTACACCTTC. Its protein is CASDFGRAGYTF.

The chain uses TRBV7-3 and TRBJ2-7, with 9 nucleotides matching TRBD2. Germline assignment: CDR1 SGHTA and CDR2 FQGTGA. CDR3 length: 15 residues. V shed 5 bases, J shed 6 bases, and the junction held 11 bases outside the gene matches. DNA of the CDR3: TGTGCCAGCAGCCTTACCGGGACTAGCTTCGGCGAGCAGTACTTC. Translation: CASSLTGTSFGEQYF.

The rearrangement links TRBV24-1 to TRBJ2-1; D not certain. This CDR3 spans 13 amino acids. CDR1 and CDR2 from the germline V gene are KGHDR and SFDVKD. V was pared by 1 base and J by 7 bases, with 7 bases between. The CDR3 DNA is TGTGCCACCAGTGATTTTTGGCAGAATGAGCAGTTCTTC. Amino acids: CATSDFWQNEQFF.

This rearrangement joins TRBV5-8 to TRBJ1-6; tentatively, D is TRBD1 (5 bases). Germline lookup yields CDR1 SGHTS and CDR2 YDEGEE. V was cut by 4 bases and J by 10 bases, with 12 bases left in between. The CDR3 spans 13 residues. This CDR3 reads CASSGPGLSPLHF. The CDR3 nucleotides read TGTGCCAGCAGCGGGCCAGGGTTATCACCCCTCCACTTT.